The 31 T cell receptor beta chains below all came from one sample that was sequenced in a study of CD8 T cells in ankylosing spondylitis. From the 5' RACE reads, TCRdb called clonotypes with MiXCR, one entry per CDR3 protein. This sample carries 350,000 to 400,000 distinct CDR3 sequences, approximately 22% of them seen once, and the ten largest clones take about an eighth. The source material was blood, either unsorted or a sorted T cell fraction (not recorded which). The receptors shown here come from a male donor with ankylosing spondylitis or in good health (not recorded which).

The chain is built from TRBV20-1 and TRBJ1-6, with D uncertain. Trimming removed 2 bases at V and 5 bases at J, with 10 bases between. The germline gives CDR1 DFQATT, CDR2 SNEGSKA (reference sequence). The CDR3 sequence is 14 residues long. CDR3 bases: TGCAGTGCTAGATTGCCAGCCGATAATTCACCCCTCCACTTT. Its protein product is CSARLPADNSPLHF.

V gene TRBV29-1 combines with J gene TRBJ2-1, with 8 bases that match TRBD2. In germline, CDR1 is SQVTM, CDR2 ANQGSEA. Losses at the gene ends were 1 base for V and 8 bases for J; bases not matched to a gene: 7. There are 14 residues in the CDR3. The DNA of the CDR3 is TGCAGCGTTGAAGCCGGGACTAGAGTCGATGAGCAGTTCTTC. Translated: CSVEAGTRVDEQFF.

This clonotype was detected once. The rearrangement uses TRBV9 and TRBJ2-2, with 7 bases matching TRBD2. The germline CDR1 and CDR2 sequences are SGDLS and YYNGEE. The V segment lost 3 bases and the J segment 6 bases; nucleotides outside the gene matches: 5. The CDR3 runs 14 residues. The CDR3 sequence is CASSASGEAGELFF. In DNA form, the CDR3 reads TGTGCCAGCAGCGCCAGCGGGGAGGCCGGGGAGCTGTTTTTT.

The genes are TRBV11-1 and TRBJ2-6; TRBD1 might be the D (6 bases). This CDR3 is built from 18 residues. The germline CDR1 and CDR2 sequences are SGHAT and FQDESV (reference sequence). V lost 1 base and J lost 2, with 15 bases in between. The CDR3 here is CASSLDVAGVTGANVLTF. The CDR3 DNA reads TGTGCCAGCAGCTTAGATGTGGCAGGGGTGACTGGGGCCAACGTCCTGACTTTC.

The chain has TRBV20-1 and TRBJ2-5; D remains unclear. Germline V gene data show CDR1 as DFQATT and CDR2 as SNEGSKA (reference sequence). CDR3 length: 13 amino acids. Trimming removed 6 bases at V and 5 bases at J, with 16 bases between. The CDR3 bases are TGCAGTGCACCTCACACCCTGCTCGAGACCCAGTACTTC. Translated: CSAPHTLLETQYF.

This chain connects TRBV29-1 to TRBJ2-5; no definite D call. CDR1 is SQVTM, CDR2 ANQGSEA, per germline. Trimming cost V 6 bases and J 2 bases, with 16 bases left between them. The CDR3 sequence is 14 residues long. CDR3 DNA sequence: TGCAGCGTCCCCGCTTGGCGGAAACAAGAGACCCAGTACTTC. It codes for CSVPAWRKQETQYF.

On this clonotype itself: This may stem from a read error, because a much larger clone lies one nucleotide away. The chain links TRBV10-3 to TRBJ2-7, with D possibly being TRBD1 (6 bases). The CDR3 spans 11 residues. V lost 10 bases and J lost 6, with 13 bases in between. Germline V gives CDR1 ENHRY, CDR2 SYGVKD. The chain's CDR3 is CATGQPSEQYF. CDR3 coding DNA: TGTGCCACCGGACAGCCCTCCGAGCAGTACTTC.

This clonotype turned up a few times. The V and J genes are TRBV20-1 and TRBJ1-1, with no clear D. Trimming took 6 bases from V and 11 from J, leaving 10 bases between them. The germline V gene encodes CDR1 DFQATT and CDR2 SNEGSKA (reference sequence). This CDR3 spans 9 amino acids. The CDR3 bases are TGCAGTGCGCCCGGTCTGGCTTTCTTT. The encoded protein is CSAPGLAFF.

This clonotype was observed a few times. The chain recombines TRBV6-1 with TRBJ2-7, with 7 bases identical to TRBD1. The germline CDR1 and CDR2 sequences are MNHNS and SASEGT. V was clipped by 11 bases and J by 1 base; unmatched bases: 5. This CDR3 is 12 amino acids long. The CDR3 region is CAAETGSYEQYF. The CDR3 DNA reads TGTGCCGCTGAGACAGGGTCCTACGAGCAGTACTTC.

A remark on this clonotype: Relative to the germline gene, one junction end is altered; a read error may explain this. V usage is TRBV27 and J usage is TRBJ1-6, with D unresolved. CDR1 and CDR2 from the germline V gene are MNHEY and SMNVEV (reference sequence). CDR3 length: 15 amino acids. CDR3 loop: CASRLLEDYNSPLHF. The DNA of the CDR3 is TGTGCCAGCAGGTTATTGGAGGACTATAATTCACCCCTCCACTTT.

V is TRBV27 and J is TRBJ2-1, with 8 bases identical to TRBD2. Unmatched junction bases numbered 3, after V lost 5 bases and J lost 9 bases. Per the germline V gene, CDR1 is MNHEY and CDR2 is SMNVEV (reference sequence). The CDR3 length is 12 residues. The DNA of the CDR3 is TGTGCCAGCAGTCTGCGGGGGGCTGAGCAGTTCTTC. Translation: CASSLRGAEQFF.

The chain combines TRBV7-9 with TRBJ2-7, with D perhaps matching TRBD2 (6 bases). Trimming took off 5 bases at V and 7 bases at J, with 18 bases between the two ends. Germline loops: CDR1 SEHNR, CDR2 FQNEAQ (reference sequence). The CDR3 has 14 residues. CDR3 loop: CASSRGTPLIEQYF. CDR3 in DNA: TGTGCCAGCAGCCGCGGGACCCCTTTGATAGAGCAGTACTTC.

In this sample, this clonotype turned up a few times. This chain joins TRBV4-2 and TRBJ2-2; 8 nucleotides line up with TRBD2. V shed 6 bases and J 1 base; nucleotides not matched to a gene: 4. The germline V gene has CDR1 LGHNA and CDR2 YNFKEQ. There are 15 residues in the CDR3. In DNA form, the CDR3 reads TGTGCCAGCAGGATGGCGGGGGGGAACACCGGGGAGCTGTTTTTT. The encoded protein is CASRMAGGNTGELFF.

This clonotype has only a few counts. The chain has TRBV10-1 and TRBJ1-3, with D tentatively TRBD1 (5 bases). The CDR3 has 14 residues. Germline V CDR1 and CDR2: WNHNN, SYGVQD (reference sequence). V lost 3 bases and J 2 bases, leaving 8 bases between the germline ends. CDR3 sequence: CASSDPGPGNTIYF. The DNA for the CDR3 is TGCGCCAGCAGTGACCCGGGGCCTGGAAACACCATATATTTT.

This clonotype was seen only a few times. This chain connects TRBV2 to TRBJ2-7; no clear D. The germline gives CDR1 SNHLY, CDR2 FYNNEI. V was pared by 1 base and J by 7 bases, with 11 bases between. CDR3 length: 13 amino acids. The CDR3 loop is CASSEVLSREQYF. DNA for the CDR3: TGTGCCAGCAGTGAAGTCCTCTCGAGGGAGCAGTACTTC.

The chain uses TRBV12-3 or TRBV12-4 and TRBJ2-1; a possible D gene is TRBD2 (5 bases). The CDR3 has 13 amino acids. V lost 2 bases and J lost 5, with 7 bases in between. Here the CDR3 reads CASSLRADNEQFF. The CDR3 DNA reads as TGTGCCAGCAGTTTACGAGCGGACAATGAGCAGTTCTTC.

The sample holds many counts of this clonotype. The chain employs TRBV6-5 and TRBJ2-1; D might be TRBD2 (7 bases). Germline V gene sequence: CDR1 MNHEY, CDR2 SVGAGI. CDR3 size: 15 residues. The V and J ends lost 2 bases and 9 bases respectively, with 17 bases between them. CDR3 DNA: TGTGCCAGCAGTTACGGGATATCGGGGGGCGTTGAGCAGTTCTTC. Its protein product is CASSYGISGGVEQFF.

In this sample, this clonotype turned up many times. The CDR3 loop reads CSVEDRAYEQYF. The CDR3 coding sequence is TGCAGCGTTGAGGACAGGGCCTACGAGCAGTACTTC. This chain connects TRBV29-1 to TRBJ2-7; 8 nucleotides match TRBD1. V was clipped by 3 bases and J by 2 bases; unmatched bases: 0. The CDR3 contains 12 residues. CDR1 and CDR2 (germline): SQVTM, ANQGSEA.

The DNA for the CDR3 is TGTGCCAGCAGCCAGCTACAGGGAAATACGCAGTATTTT. This codes for CASSQLQGNTQYF. This rearrangement joins TRBV14 to TRBJ2-3; TRBD1 is a possible D gene (6 bases). The CDR3 totals 13 residues. The V gene's germline CDR1 is SGHDN and CDR2 FVKESK. Trimming shortened V by 3 bases and J by 7 bases, and 11 bases separated the two germline ends. Combining the CDR3 with reference TRBV14 and TRBJ2-3 gives the whole variable domain EAGVTQFPSHSVIEKGQTVTLRCDPISGHDNLYWYRRVMGKEIKFLLHFVKESKQDESGMPNNRFLAERTGGTYSTLKVQPAELEDSGVYFCASSQLQGNTQYFGPGTRLTVL.

The V call is TRBV30, the J call TRBJ2-3; D possibly corresponds to TRBD2 (5 bases). The ends were cut back, 5 bases at V and 4 bases at J, with 7 bases in the middle. The CDR3 consists of 11 residues. Germline V gene sequence: CDR1 GTSNPN, CDR2 SVGIG (reference sequence). The CDR3: CAWVEADTQYF. The CDR3 nucleotides read TGTGCCTGGGTGGAGGCAGATACGCAGTATTTT.

This clonotype was seen more than once but under ten times. This rearrangement joins TRBV9 to TRBJ2-2; TRBD2 matches at 8 bases. This CDR3 region has 15 residues. The V gene's germline CDR1 is SGDLS and CDR2 YYNGEE. V lost 2 bases, J lost 8 bases, and 8 bases stayed unmatched. The CDR3 nucleotides read TGTGCCAGCAGCGTCAGCGGGGGAATCGCTGGGGAGCTGTTTTTT. Translating gives CASSVSGGIAGELFF.

This clonotype has only a few counts. The chain couples TRBV5-1 to TRBJ2-2; D uncertain. The V gene lost 0 bases and the J gene lost 4 bases, with 7 bases spanning the gap. CDR1 and CDR2 from the germline V gene are SGHRS and YFSETQ. The CDR3 is made up of 14 amino acids. CDR3: CASSLVGVTGELFF. The CDR3 coding sequence is TGCGCCAGCAGCTTGGTTGGGGTCACCGGGGAGCTGTTTTTT.

The chain joins TRBV18 to TRBJ2-1, with TRBD2 identical over 8 bases. The CDR3 length is 16 residues. The V gene's germline CDR1 is KGHSH and CDR2 LQKENI. V was clipped by 2 bases and J by 5 bases; unmatched bases: 8. CDR3 in amino acids: CASSPIPSGGNNEQFF. The CDR3 DNA reads as TGTGCCAGCTCACCAATCCCCAGCGGGGGTAACAATGAGCAGTTCTTC.

This clonotype showed up just a few times. V usage is TRBV7-9 and J usage is TRBJ1-2, with D possibly being TRBD1 (5 bases). Germline CDR1 reads SEHNR; CDR2 reads FQNEAQ (reference sequence). The CDR3 loop spans 12 amino acids. V was clipped by 5 bases and J by 11 bases, with 15 bases between them. The CDR3 DNA follows: TGTGCCAGCAGCCCCGGACACCAGGGTTACACCTTC. It translates to CASSPGHQGYTF.

This clonotype was detected once. The chain carries TRBV7-9 and TRBJ1-4, with D hard to call. This CDR3 has 14 residues. The germline CDR1 and CDR2 sequences are SEHNR and FQNEAQ (reference sequence). V was cut by 8 bases and J by 3 bases, with 13 bases left in between. This CDR3 reads CASRPGIPNEKLFF. The CDR3 coding sequence is TGTGCCAGCCGGCCGGGGATACCTAATGAAAAACTGTTTTTT.

This clonotype was detected only a few times. The chain recombines TRBV11-2 with TRBJ2-3; TRBD2 is a possible D gene (6 bases). V lost 6 bases and J 5 bases, leaving 21 bases between the germline ends. The CDR3 spans 16 residues. Germline values: CDR1 SGHAT, CDR2 FQNNGV. The CDR3 spells CASRPNPGLLGDTQYF. The CDR3 DNA reads TGTGCCAGCAGACCAAATCCGGGACTTCTCGGAGATACGCAGTATTTT. The full variable domain, rest sourced from reference TRBV11-2 and TRBJ2-3, is EAGVAQSPRYKIIEKRQSVAFWCNPISGHATLYWYQQILGQGPKLLIQFQNNGVVDDSQLPKDRFSAERLKGVDSTLKIQPAKLEDSAVYLCASRPNPGLLGDTQYFGPGTRLTVL.

In this sample, this clonotype turned up a few times. This chain links TRBV27 with TRBJ2-4, with D tentatively TRBD2 (5 bases). The CDR3 extends over 15 amino acids. Germline V gene sequence: CDR1 MNHEY, CDR2 SMNVEV (reference sequence). Trimming shortened V by 3 bases and J by 0 bases, and 9 bases separated the two germline ends. CDR3 nucleotide sequence: TGTGCCAGCAGTTTTCTCCGGGAAGCCAAAAACATTCAGTACTTC. It specifies CASSFLREAKNIQYF.

V gene TRBV4-2 combines with J gene TRBJ2-2; possible D gene TRBD2, 6 bases. V was clipped by 1 base and J by 1 base, with 16 bases between them. Germline V gene lookup returns CDR1 LGHNA and CDR2 YNFKEQ. The CDR3 is 18 residues long. The CDR3 here is CASSQVIVGGENTGELFF. CDR3 nucleotide sequence: TGTGCCAGCAGCCAAGTAATCGTGGGCGGGGAGAACACCGGGGAGCTGTTTTTT.

CDR3 amino acids: CASYDMGSGYEQYF. CDR3 in DNA: TGTGCCAGCTACGACATGGGGTCGGGCTACGAGCAGTACTTC. This sequence joins TRBV6-1 and TRBJ2-7, with D unclear. CDR3 length equals 14 residues. V was trimmed by 8 bases and J by 3 bases, leaving 17 bases between them. Germline values: CDR1 MNHNS, CDR2 SASEGT.

This clonotype showed up just a few times. This chain connects TRBV12-3 or TRBV12-4 to TRBJ1-2; 7 nucleotides align to TRBD1. Trimming took 6 bases from V and 3 from J; bases not matched to a gene: 4. The CDR3 loop spans 13 amino acids. CDR3 loop: CASSPRGYYGYTF. CDR3 nucleotides: TGTGCCAGCAGCCCCAGGGGGTACTATGGCTACACCTTC.

V usage is TRBV4-1 and J usage is TRBJ2-7; no definite D call. V gave up 4 bases and J gave up 0 bases, with 16 bases separating them. The CDR3 totals 16 residues. Per the germline V gene, CDR1 is MGHRA and CDR2 is YSYEKL. CDR3 bases: TGCGCCAGCAGCCCCTCCCCACAGAGCTACTCCTACGAGCAGTACTTC. This sequence encodes CASSPSPQSYSYEQYF.